This T cell receptor (beta chain) comes out of a study of T cell repertoires in cytomegalovirus infection. About the research overall: CMV infection together with matching HLA type was indicated by public TCR beta signatures. Whole-study results and caveats: Clonotypes of TCR beta that were HLA-C-restricted and CMV-specific dominated the ex vivo response. Cumulative public TCR beta family frequency identified carriers of CMV plus the relevant HLA.

A remark on this clonotype: Antigen unknown.

This CDR3 is 14 amino acids long. From germline, CDR1 is MGHRA and CDR2 YSYEKL. The V end was cut by 0 bases, the J end by 9 bases, with 12 bases between. TCRdb used MiXCR to reprocess the reads, holding one entry per CDR3 protein. The sample contains about 110,000 distinct CDR3 sequences, around 29% of which appear only once. The rearrangement links TRBV4-1 to TRBJ2-1; a weak D match, TRBD2 (5 bases). The specimen comprised CD8+ T cells from cultured PBMCs, sampled from culture after CMV antigen stimulation. The TCR sequence derives from a human donor in good health (CMV status not recorded). Some clones in this sample may be carry-over from other donors' samples. DNA for the CDR3: TGCGCCAGCAGCCAAGAAGGAGGACTCGGTGAGCAGTTCTTC. Encoded protein: CASSQEGGLGEQFF.